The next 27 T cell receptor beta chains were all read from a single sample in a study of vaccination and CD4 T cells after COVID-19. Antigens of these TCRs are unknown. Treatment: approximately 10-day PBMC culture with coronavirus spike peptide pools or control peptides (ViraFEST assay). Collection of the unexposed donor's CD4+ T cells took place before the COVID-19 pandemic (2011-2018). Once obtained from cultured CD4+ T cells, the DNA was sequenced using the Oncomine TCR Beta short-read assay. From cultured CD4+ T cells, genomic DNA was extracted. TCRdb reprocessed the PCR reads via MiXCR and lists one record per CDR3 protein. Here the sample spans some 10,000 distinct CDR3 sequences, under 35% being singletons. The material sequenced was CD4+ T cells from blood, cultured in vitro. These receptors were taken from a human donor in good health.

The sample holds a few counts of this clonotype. CDR3 sequence (DNA): TGTGCCAGCAGCTTAACGCGGGATAACACCGGGGAGCTGTTTTTT. Translation gives CASSLTRDNTGELFF. The chain links TRBV7-3 to TRBJ2-2; D might be TRBD2 (6 bases). CDR1 and CDR2 from the germline V gene are SGHTA and FQGTGA. The CDR3 contains 15 residues. V was shortened by 0 bases and J by 2 bases, with 7 bases between the two germline ends.

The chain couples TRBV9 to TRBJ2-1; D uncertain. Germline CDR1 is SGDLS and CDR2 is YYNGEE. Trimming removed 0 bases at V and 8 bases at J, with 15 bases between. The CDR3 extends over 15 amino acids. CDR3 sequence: CASSVGARPLDEQFF. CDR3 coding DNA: TGTGCCAGCAGCGTAGGAGCTCGCCCCTTGGATGAGCAGTTCTTC.

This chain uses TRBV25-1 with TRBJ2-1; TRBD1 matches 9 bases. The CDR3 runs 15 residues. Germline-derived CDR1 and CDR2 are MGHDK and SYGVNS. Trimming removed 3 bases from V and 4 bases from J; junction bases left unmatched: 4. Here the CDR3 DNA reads TGTGCCAGCAGTGAGCTGACAGGGGGATACAATGAGCAGTTCTTC. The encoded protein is CASSELTGGYNEQFF.

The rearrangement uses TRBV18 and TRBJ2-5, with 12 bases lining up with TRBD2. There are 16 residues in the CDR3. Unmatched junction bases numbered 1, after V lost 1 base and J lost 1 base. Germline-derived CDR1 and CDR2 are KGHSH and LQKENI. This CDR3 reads CASSPLTSGGQETQYF. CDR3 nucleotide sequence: TGTGCCAGCTCACCACTGACTAGCGGGGGCCAAGAGACCCAGTACTTC.

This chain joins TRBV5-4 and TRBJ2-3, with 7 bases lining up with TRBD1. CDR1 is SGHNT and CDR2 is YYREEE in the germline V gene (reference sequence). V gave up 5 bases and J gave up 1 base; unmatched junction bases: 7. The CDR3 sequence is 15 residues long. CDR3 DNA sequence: TGTGCCAGCAGATACCCGGGACAGCGCACAGATACGCAGTATTTT. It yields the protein CASRYPGQRTDTQYF.

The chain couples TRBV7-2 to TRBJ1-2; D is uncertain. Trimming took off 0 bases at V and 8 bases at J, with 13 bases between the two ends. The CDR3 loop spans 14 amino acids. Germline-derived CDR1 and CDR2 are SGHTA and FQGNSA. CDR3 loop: CASSLAQAAGGYTF. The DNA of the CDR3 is TGTGCCAGCAGCTTAGCGCAGGCGGCTGGCGGCTACACCTTC.

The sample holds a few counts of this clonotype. The CDR3 nucleotides read TGTGCCAGCAGTAAATTACCCGGTAACACCGGGGAGCTGTTTTTT. It is translated as CASSKLPGNTGELFF. The V call is TRBV25-1, the J call TRBJ2-2; no clear D gene. Germline CDR1 reads MGHDK; CDR2 reads SYGVNS. There are 15 residues in the CDR3. V dropped 5 bases and J dropped 2 bases, with 12 bases sitting between them.

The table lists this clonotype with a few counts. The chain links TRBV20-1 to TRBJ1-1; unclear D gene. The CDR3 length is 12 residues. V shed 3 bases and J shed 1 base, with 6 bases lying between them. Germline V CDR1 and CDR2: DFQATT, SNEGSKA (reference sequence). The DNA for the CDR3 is TGCAGTGCTAGTCGGGAGAACACTGAAGCTTTCTTT. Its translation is CSASRENTEAFF.

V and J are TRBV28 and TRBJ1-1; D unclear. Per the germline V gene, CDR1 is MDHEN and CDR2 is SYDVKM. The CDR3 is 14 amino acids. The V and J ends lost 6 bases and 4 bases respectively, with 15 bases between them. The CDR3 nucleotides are TGTGCCAGCAGAAATGGGTTAAGGTTCACTGAAGCTTTCTTT. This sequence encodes CASRNGLRFTEAFF. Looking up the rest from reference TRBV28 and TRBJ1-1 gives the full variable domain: DVKVTQSSRYLVKRTGEKVFLECVQDMDHENMFWYRQDPGLGLRLIYFSYDVKMKEKGDIPEGYSVSREKKERFSLILESASTNQTSMYLCASRNGLRFTEAFFGQGTRLTVV.

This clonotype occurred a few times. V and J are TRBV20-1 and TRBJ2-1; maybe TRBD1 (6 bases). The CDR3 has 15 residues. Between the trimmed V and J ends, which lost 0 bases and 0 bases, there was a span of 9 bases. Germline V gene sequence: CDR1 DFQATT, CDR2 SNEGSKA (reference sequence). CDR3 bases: TGCAGTGCTAGAGATACAGGGAACTCCTACAATGAGCAGTTCTTC. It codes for CSARDTGNSYNEQFF.

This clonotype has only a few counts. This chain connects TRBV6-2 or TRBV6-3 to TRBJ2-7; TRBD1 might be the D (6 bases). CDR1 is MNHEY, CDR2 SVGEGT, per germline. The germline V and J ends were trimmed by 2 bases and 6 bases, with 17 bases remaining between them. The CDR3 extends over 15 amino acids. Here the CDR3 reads CASSYARDIVGEQYF. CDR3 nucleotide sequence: TGTGCCAGCAGTTACGCCCGGGACATAGTCGGCGAGCAGTACTTC.

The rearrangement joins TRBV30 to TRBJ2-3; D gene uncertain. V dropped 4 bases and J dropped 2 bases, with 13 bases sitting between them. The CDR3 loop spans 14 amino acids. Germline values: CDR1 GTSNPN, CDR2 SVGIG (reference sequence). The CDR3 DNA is TGTGCCTGGAACCCCCGACCCACCACAGATACGCAGTATTTT. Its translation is CAWNPRPTTDTQYF.

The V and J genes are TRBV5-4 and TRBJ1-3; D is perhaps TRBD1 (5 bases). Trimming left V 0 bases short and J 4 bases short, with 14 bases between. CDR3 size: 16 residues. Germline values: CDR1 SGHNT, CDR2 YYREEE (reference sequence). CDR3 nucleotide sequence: TGTGCCAGCAGCTTGGCATCCGGGGCGACCGGAAACACCATATATTTT. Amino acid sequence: CASSLASGATGNTIYF. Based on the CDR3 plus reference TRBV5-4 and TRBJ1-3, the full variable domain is ETGVTQSPTHLIKTRGQQVTLRCSSQSGHNTVSWYQQALGQGPQFIFQYYREEENGRGNFPPRFSGLQFPNYSSELNVNALELDDSALYLCASSLASGATGNTIYFGEGSWLTVV.

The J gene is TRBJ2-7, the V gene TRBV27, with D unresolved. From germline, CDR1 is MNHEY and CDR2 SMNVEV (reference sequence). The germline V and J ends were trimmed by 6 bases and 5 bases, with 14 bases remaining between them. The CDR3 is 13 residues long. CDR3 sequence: CASSYSTLDEQYF. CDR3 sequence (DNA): TGTGCCAGCAGCTACTCCACACTGGACGAGCAGTACTTC.

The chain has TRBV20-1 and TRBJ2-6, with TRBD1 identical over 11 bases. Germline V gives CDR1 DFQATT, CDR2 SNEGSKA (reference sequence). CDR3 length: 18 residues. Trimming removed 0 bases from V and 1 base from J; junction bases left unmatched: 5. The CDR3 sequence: CSARDGTGGTSGANVLTF. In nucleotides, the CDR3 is TGCAGTGCTAGAGACGGGACAGGGGGTACGTCTGGGGCCAACGTCCTGACTTTC.

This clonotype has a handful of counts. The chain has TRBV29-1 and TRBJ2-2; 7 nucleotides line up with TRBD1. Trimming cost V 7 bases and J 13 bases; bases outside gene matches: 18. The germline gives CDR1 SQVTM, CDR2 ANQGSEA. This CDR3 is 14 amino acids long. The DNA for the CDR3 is TGCAGCGCCTCTAACCGCGACAGGGCTCTTGGGCTGTTTTTT. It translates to CSASNRDRALGLFF.

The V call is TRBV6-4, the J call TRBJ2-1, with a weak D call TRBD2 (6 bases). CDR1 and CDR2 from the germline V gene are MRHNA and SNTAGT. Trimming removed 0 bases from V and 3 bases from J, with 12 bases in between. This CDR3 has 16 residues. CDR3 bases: TGTGCCAGCAGTGACTCTAGCGGAGGTGACTACAATGAGCAGTTCTTC. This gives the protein CASSDSSGGDYNEQFF.

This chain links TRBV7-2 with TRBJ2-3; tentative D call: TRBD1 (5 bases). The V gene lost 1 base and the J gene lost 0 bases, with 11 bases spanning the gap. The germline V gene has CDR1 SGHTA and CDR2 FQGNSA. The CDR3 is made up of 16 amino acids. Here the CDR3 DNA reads TGTGCCAGCAGCTTAGGTCGGACACATAGCACAGATACGCAGTATTTT. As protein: CASSLGRTHSTDTQYF.

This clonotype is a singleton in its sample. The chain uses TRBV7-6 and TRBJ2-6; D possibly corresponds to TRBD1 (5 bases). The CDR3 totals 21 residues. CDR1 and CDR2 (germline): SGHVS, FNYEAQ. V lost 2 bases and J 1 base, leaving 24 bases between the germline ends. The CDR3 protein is CASSLRSGRLWQGSGANVLTF. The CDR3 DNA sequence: TGTGCCAGCAGCTTAAGGTCCGGGCGTCTTTGGCAGGGTTCTGGGGCCAACGTCCTGACTTTC.

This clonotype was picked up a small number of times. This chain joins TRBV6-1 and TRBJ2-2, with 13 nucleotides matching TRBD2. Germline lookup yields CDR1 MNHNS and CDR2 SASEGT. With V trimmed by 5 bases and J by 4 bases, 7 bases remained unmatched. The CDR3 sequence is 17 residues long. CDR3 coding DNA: TGTGCCAGCAGTCAAGGACTAGCGGGAGTCCCCACCGGGGAGCTGTTTTTT. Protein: CASSQGLAGVPTGELFF.

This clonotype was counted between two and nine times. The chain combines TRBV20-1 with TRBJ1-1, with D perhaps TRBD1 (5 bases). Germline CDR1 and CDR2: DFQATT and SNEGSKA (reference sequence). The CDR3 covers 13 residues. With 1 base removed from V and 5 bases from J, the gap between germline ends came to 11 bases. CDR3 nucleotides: TGCAGTGCTAGAGGAGGGGTCAGGACTGAAGCTTTCTTT. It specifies CSARGGVRTEAFF.

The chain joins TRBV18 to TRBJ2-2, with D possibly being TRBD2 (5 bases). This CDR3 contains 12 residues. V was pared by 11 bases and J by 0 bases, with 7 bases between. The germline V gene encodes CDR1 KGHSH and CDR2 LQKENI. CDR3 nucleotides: TGTGCCGGGAGCCCGAACACCGGGGAGCTGTTTTTT. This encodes CAGSPNTGELFF.

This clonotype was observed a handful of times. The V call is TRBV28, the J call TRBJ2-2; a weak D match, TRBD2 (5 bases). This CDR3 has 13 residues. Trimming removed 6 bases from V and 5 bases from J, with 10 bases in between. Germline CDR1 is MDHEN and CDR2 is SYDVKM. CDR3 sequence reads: CASRSGTTGELFF. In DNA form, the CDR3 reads TGTGCCAGCAGGTCGGGAACTACCGGGGAGCTGTTTTTT.

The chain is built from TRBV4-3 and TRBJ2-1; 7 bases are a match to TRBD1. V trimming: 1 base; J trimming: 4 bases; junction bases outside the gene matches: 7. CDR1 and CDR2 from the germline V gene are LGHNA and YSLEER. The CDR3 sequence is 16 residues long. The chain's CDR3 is CASSQGRQGQYNEQFF. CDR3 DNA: TGCGCCAGCAGCCAAGGACGGCAGGGACAGTACAATGAGCAGTTCTTC.

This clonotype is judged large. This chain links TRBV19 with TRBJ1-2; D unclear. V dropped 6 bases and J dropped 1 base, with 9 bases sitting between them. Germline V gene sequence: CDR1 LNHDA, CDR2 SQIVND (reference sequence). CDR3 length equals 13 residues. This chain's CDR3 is CASSWAHNYGYTF. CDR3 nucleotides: TGTGCCAGTAGCTGGGCACATAACTATGGCTACACCTTC. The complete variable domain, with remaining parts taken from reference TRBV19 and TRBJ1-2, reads DGGITQSPKYLFRKEGQNVTLSCEQNLNHDAMYWYRQDPGQGLRLIYYSQIVNDFQKGDIAEGYSVSREKKESFPLTVTSAQKNPTAFYLCASSWAHNYGYTFGSGTRLTVV.

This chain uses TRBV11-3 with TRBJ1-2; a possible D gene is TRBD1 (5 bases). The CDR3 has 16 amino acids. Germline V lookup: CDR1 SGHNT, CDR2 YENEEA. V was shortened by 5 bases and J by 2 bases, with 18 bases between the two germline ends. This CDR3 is CASSPPRGSGNYGYTF. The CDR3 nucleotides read TGTGCCAGCAGCCCCCCTCGGGGGTCGGGGAACTATGGCTACACCTTC.

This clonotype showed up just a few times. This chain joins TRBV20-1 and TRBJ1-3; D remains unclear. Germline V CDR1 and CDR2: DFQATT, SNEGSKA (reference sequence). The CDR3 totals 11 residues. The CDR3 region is CGRESGNTIYF. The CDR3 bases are TGCGGTCGGGAGTCTGGAAACACCATATATTTT.